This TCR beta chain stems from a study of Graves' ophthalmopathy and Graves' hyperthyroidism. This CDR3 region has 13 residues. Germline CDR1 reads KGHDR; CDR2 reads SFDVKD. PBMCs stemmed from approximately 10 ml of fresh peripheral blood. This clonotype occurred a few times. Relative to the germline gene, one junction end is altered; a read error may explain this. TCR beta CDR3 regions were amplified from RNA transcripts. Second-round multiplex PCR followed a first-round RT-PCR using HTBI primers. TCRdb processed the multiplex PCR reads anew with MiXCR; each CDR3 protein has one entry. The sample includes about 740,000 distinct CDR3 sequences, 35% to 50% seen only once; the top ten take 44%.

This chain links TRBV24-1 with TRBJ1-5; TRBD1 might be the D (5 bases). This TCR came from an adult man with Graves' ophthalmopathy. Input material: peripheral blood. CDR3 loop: CASSYGHLKPQHF. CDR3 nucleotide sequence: TGTGCCAGCAGTTACGGACATCTGAAGCCCCAGCATTTT.